The source of this T cell receptor beta chain is a study of blood T cell repertoires in COVID-19. Profiled with immunoSEQ multiplex PCR; TCRdb holds only in-frame clones, not every one. The table has some 130,000 clones, roughly 80% seen once. V trimming: 8 bases; J trimming: 6 bases; junction bases outside the gene matches: 7. The CDR3 contains 13 residues. Enrolled through a virtual design, the participants were between about 18 and 89 years of age and came from some 26 US areas. The chain joins TRBV12-3 or TRBV12-4 to TRBJ2-3; 8 nucleotides agree with TRBD1. The sequence was collected from a man aged 35 to 55 with acute COVID-19. The specimen was PBMCs or T cells enriched from blood (not recorded which). This chain's CDR3 is CASLDRDQDTQYF. The CDR3 coding sequence is TGTGCCAGCCTGGACAGGGATCAGGATACGCAGTATTTT.